This is a list of T cell receptor beta chains from one sample in a study of post-analysis software for immune sequencing data. Via MiXCR, TCRdb re-called the PCR reads, giving one row per CDR3 protein. The sample includes about 460,000 distinct CDR3 sequences, under 55% seen only once; the top ten take roughly 12%. The sequenced sample was blood. These receptors came from a girl aged 10-17 years with multiple sclerosis. Each CDR3 is given with its conserved first and last residue.

V gene: TRBV7-2; CDR3 protein: CASSLRTGASYEQYF
V gene: TRBV6-6; CDR3 protein: CASSANLGTSSFEQYF
V gene: TRBV27; CDR3 protein: CASSRLINGTRGAHNEQFF
V gene: TRBV7-6; CDR3 protein: CASSAGRGGYEQYF
V gene: TRBV5-1; CDR3 protein: CASSLEGIVDNEQFF
V gene: TRBV5-1; CDR3 protein: CASSITTVSYNEQFF
V gene: TRBV7-2; CDR3 protein: CASSLWDTRSYGYTF
V gene: TRBV12-3/TRBV12-4; CDR3 protein: CASSSMESTDTQYF
V gene: TRBV18; CDR3 protein: CASSPETGNEQYF
V gene: TRBV6-1; CDR3 protein: CASRISGAREAFF
V gene: TRBV29-1; CDR3 protein: CSVSQGEQYF
V gene: TRBV20-1; CDR3 protein: CSARPTGTDTQYF
V gene: TRBV5-1; CDR3 protein: CASSLAASGEADEQFF
V gene: TRBV5-5; CDR3 protein: CASSLAPDRGYGYTF
V gene: TRBV5-1; CDR3 protein: CASPWYASGNTCTYEQYF
V gene: TRBV28; CDR3 protein: CASSPLGRASTAKNIQYF
V gene: TRBV27; CDR3 protein: CASRTGGETQYF
V gene: TRBV20-1; CDR3 protein: CSARPGTSTDTQYF
V gene: TRBV5-6; CDR3 protein: CASSLGREMGSYEQYF
V gene: TRBV20-1; CDR3 protein: CSARAKVGRRGATDTQYF
V gene: TRBV24-1; CDR3 protein: CATSDLGVSGSPDTQYF
V gene: TRBV12-1; CDR3 protein: CASSFKFRYNEQFF
V gene: TRBV7-9; CDR3 protein: CASSQSSLVGTQYF
V gene: TRBV4-3; CDR3 protein: CASSRTVFNEKLFF
V gene: TRBV5-1; CDR3 protein: CASSQDSQSSYNEQFF
V gene: TRBV18; CDR3 protein: CASSPDPGDSSFSGANVLTF
V gene: TRBV10-3; CDR3 protein: CAISPTGYEQYF
V gene: TRBV5-5; CDR3 protein: CASSFWTGRSGEQYF
V gene: TRBV4-1; CDR3 protein: CASSRVTGVGSEQFF
V gene: TRBV29-1; CDR3 protein: CSVEPPRHEQFF
V gene: TRBV30; CDR3 protein: CAWSVAGNTEAFF
V gene: TRBV7-2; CDR3 protein: CASSMTSGRDEQYF
V gene: TRBV6-2/TRBV6-3; CDR3 protein: CASSIQGDNEQYF
V gene: TRBV11-2; CDR3 protein: CASSFMGYNEQFF
V gene: TRBV4-2; CDR3 protein: CASSHSPGRAMTGNEQFF